A selection of T cell receptor beta chains follows, all from one sample in a study of healthy donors' naive CD4 and CD8 T cells. TCRdb reanalysed the reads using MiXCR and keeps one entry per CDR3 protein. Here the sample spans around 180,000 distinct CDR3 sequences, 65% to 80% being singletons. What was sequenced was naive CD4+ and CD8+ T cells sorted from blood, pooled from several donors. The receptor set was obtained from a pool of human donors in good health; the sample pools cells from several healthy donors. The CDR3 runs from the conserved cysteine through the conserved F or W. The D gene is left open where the match is weak. Clone sizes are given selectively: once, few, many, or a class where the clone is expanded.

CDR3 DNA: TGTGCCAGCAGCCATTGGGCGACTCCGCAAATCTACGAGCAGTACTTC; CDR3 protein: CASSHWATPQIYEQYF; J gene: TRBJ2-7; D gene: -; clone size: -; V gene: TRBV5-6; CDR3 length: 16
CDR3 DNA: TGTGCCAGCAGCTACTGGGACGGATCCTACGAGCAGTACTTC; CDR3 protein: CASSYWDGSYEQYF; J gene: TRBJ2-7; D gene: -; clone size: -; V gene: TRBV7-8; CDR3 length: 14
CDR3 DNA: TGTGCCAGCACCGACCAGAGCACAAGGTCCAATGAGCAGTTCTTC; CDR3 protein: CASTDQSTRSNEQFF; J gene: TRBJ2-1; D gene: -; clone size: -; V gene: TRBV7-2; CDR3 length: 15
CDR3 DNA: TGCAGTGCCTTTATGAGGGGAGATACGCAGTATTTT; CDR3 protein: CSAFMRGDTQYF; J gene: TRBJ2-3; D gene: -; clone size: few; V gene: TRBV29-1; CDR3 length: 12
CDR3 DNA: TGCAGCGTTGAGAGGGGAGCCTCCATGAACACTGAAGCTTTCTTT; CDR3 protein: CSVERGASMNTEAFF; J gene: TRBJ1-1; D gene: -; clone size: once; V gene: TRBV29-1; CDR3 length: 15
CDR3 DNA: TGTGCCAGTAGTCAATTCGGACACGATATTAACTATGGCTACACCTTC; CDR3 protein: CASSQFGHDINYGYTF; J gene: TRBJ1-2; D gene: -; clone size: few; V gene: TRBV19; CDR3 length: 16
CDR3 DNA: TGTGCCAGCTCACTCTCCTCTCAGCGGGCCTACGAGCAGTACTTC; CDR3 protein: CASSLSSQRAYEQYF; J gene: TRBJ2-7; D gene: -; clone size: -; V gene: TRBV18; CDR3 length: 15
CDR3 DNA: TGTGCCAGCAGCCTGTACAGGGGGCGAGAGACCCAGTACTTC; CDR3 protein: CASSLYRGRETQYF; J gene: TRBJ2-5; D gene: TRBD1; clone size: -; V gene: TRBV28; CDR3 length: 14
CDR3 DNA: TGCGCCAGCAGCTTGGACCGGGACAGGGGGTCCTACGAGCAGTACTTC; CDR3 protein: CASSLDRDRGSYEQYF; J gene: TRBJ2-7; D gene: TRBD1; clone size: -; V gene: TRBV5-1; CDR3 length: 16
CDR3 DNA: TGTGCCAGCAGAGTCCGTAAAGGGTCACAGTGGGGCTCCTACAATGAGCAGTTCTTC; CDR3 protein: CASRVRKGSQWGSYNEQFF; J gene: TRBJ2-1; D gene: -; clone size: -; V gene: TRBV6-5; CDR3 length: 19
CDR3 DNA: TGTGCCAGCAGCTCTCAATACAATGAGCAGTTCTTC; CDR3 protein: CASSSQYNEQFF; J gene: TRBJ2-1; D gene: -; clone size: -; V gene: TRBV7-2; CDR3 length: 12
CDR3 DNA: TGTGCCAGCTTGGGGCAATCCTACAATGAGCAGTTCTTC; CDR3 protein: CASLGQSYNEQFF; J gene: TRBJ2-1; D gene: -; clone size: once; V gene: TRBV27; CDR3 length: 13
CDR3 DNA: TGTGCCAGCAGGGAACGACAGGCCAACTCCTACGAGCAGTACTTC; CDR3 protein: CASRERQANSYEQYF; J gene: TRBJ2-7; D gene: -; clone size: -; V gene: TRBV12-3/TRBV12-4; CDR3 length: 15
CDR3 DNA: TGTGCCAGCAGCGATCGGACAGGGCGCTTCTCTGGAAACACCATATATTTT; CDR3 protein: CASSDRTGRFSGNTIYF; J gene: TRBJ1-3; D gene: TRBD1; clone size: -; V gene: TRBV6-5; CDR3 length: 17
CDR3 DNA: TGTGCCTGGCGGGAAGGGCGCAATCAGCCCCAGCATTTT; CDR3 protein: CAWREGRNQPQHF; J gene: TRBJ1-5; D gene: -; clone size: -; V gene: TRBV30; CDR3 length: 13
CDR3 DNA: TGCAGCTCCACGGAGACACCCTATGGCTACACCTTC; CDR3 protein: CSSTETPYGYTF; J gene: TRBJ1-2; D gene: -; clone size: -; V gene: TRBV29-1; CDR3 length: 12
CDR3 DNA: TGTGCCAGCAGAGGCCATCCCTACGAGCAGTACTTC; CDR3 protein: CASRGHPYEQYF; J gene: TRBJ2-7; D gene: -; clone size: -; V gene: TRBV27; CDR3 length: 12
CDR3 DNA: TGTGCCAGCATGGTAGGGGGAGAAGAGACCCAGTACTTC; CDR3 protein: CASMVGGEETQYF; J gene: TRBJ2-5; D gene: -; clone size: once; V gene: TRBV5-4; CDR3 length: 13
CDR3 DNA: TGTGCCAGCAGTTATCGAGGACAGGGGGATTCACCCCTCCACTTT; CDR3 protein: CASSYRGQGDSPLHF; J gene: TRBJ1-6; D gene: TRBD1; clone size: -; V gene: TRBV6-2/TRBV6-3; CDR3 length: 15
CDR3 DNA: TGCAGCGTGCAAACAGGGGGCGCAGGGGATACGCAGTATTTT; CDR3 protein: CSVQTGGAGDTQYF; J gene: TRBJ2-3; D gene: TRBD1; clone size: -; V gene: TRBV29-1; CDR3 length: 14
CDR3 DNA: TGTGCCAGCAGCTTTTCAGCGGGAGGTTTGGAGACCCAGTACTTC; CDR3 protein: CASSFSAGGLETQYF; J gene: TRBJ2-5; D gene: TRBD2; clone size: -; V gene: TRBV6-2/TRBV6-3; CDR3 length: 15
CDR3 DNA: TGTGCCAGCAGCAGGGGGGATGAAAAACTGTTTTTT; CDR3 protein: CASSRGDEKLFF; J gene: TRBJ1-4; D gene: TRBD1; clone size: -; V gene: TRBV19; CDR3 length: 12
CDR3 DNA: TGTGCCAGCATGCTATACGAGCAGTACTTC; CDR3 protein: CASMLYEQYF; J gene: TRBJ2-7; D gene: -; clone size: -; V gene: TRBV27; CDR3 length: 10
CDR3 DNA: TGCAGCGTTGAATTTAAGGCTAGCGGGAACTATGAGCAGTTCTTC; CDR3 protein: CSVEFKASGNYEQFF; J gene: TRBJ2-1; D gene: TRBD2; clone size: -; V gene: TRBV29-1; CDR3 length: 15
CDR3 DNA: TGTGCCAGTAGTTCTAGGACAAGGATCGAAAAAACTGGGGCCAACGTCCTGACTTTC; CDR3 protein: CASSSRTRIEKTGANVLTF; J gene: TRBJ2-6; D gene: -; clone size: -; V gene: TRBV19; CDR3 length: 19
CDR3 DNA: TGTGCCAGCAGTTACCCGCTTCTAGCGGGACAATCCCTAGATTACAATGAGCAGTTCTTC; CDR3 protein: CASSYPLLAGQSLDYNEQFF; J gene: TRBJ2-1; D gene: TRBD2; clone size: -; V gene: TRBV6-5; CDR3 length: 20
CDR3 DNA: TGTGCCAGTAGTATTACCGGACAGGCGAACTATGGCTACACCTTC; CDR3 protein: CASSITGQANYGYTF; J gene: TRBJ1-2; D gene: TRBD1; clone size: -; V gene: TRBV19; CDR3 length: 15
CDR3 DNA: TGCAGCGTTGGTGAAGGGTTGGCTTTCTTT; CDR3 protein: CSVGEGLAFF; J gene: TRBJ1-1; D gene: -; clone size: -; V gene: TRBV29-1; CDR3 length: 10
CDR3 DNA: TGTGCCAGTAAATCAGGGGACAACACTGAAGCTTTCTTT; CDR3 protein: CASKSGDNTEAFF; J gene: TRBJ1-1; D gene: -; clone size: -; V gene: TRBV6-5; CDR3 length: 13
CDR3 DNA: TGTGCCAGCAGACAAGGCCTGAACACTGAAGCTTTCTTT; CDR3 protein: CASRQGLNTEAFF; J gene: TRBJ1-1; D gene: -; clone size: -; V gene: TRBV19; CDR3 length: 13
CDR3 DNA: TGTGCCAGCAGTTTTAGCCGATCCTACGAGCAGTACTTC; CDR3 protein: CASSFSRSYEQYF; J gene: TRBJ2-7; D gene: -; clone size: once; V gene: TRBV27; CDR3 length: 13
CDR3 DNA: TGTGCCAGCAGCTTGGCAGGGACCACTGAAGCTTTCTTT; CDR3 protein: CASSLAGTTEAFF; J gene: TRBJ1-1; D gene: -; clone size: -; V gene: TRBV5-5; CDR3 length: 13
CDR3 DNA: TGTGCCAGCTCATCCAGACTAGCGGGGGAGACCGGGGAGCTGTTTTTT; CDR3 protein: CASSSRLAGETGELFF; J gene: TRBJ2-2; D gene: TRBD2; clone size: -; V gene: TRBV18; CDR3 length: 16
CDR3 DNA: TGTGCCAGCCAGGGACAGGTATCCGGAAACACCATATATTTT; CDR3 protein: CASQGQVSGNTIYF; J gene: TRBJ1-3; D gene: TRBD1; clone size: -; V gene: TRBV28; CDR3 length: 14
CDR3 DNA: TGTGCCACCAGTGGAAGCCTGAACACCGGGGAGCTGTTTTTT; CDR3 protein: CATSGSLNTGELFF; J gene: TRBJ2-2; D gene: -; clone size: once; V gene: TRBV24-1; CDR3 length: 14
CDR3 DNA: TGCAGCGTCCACCCTCGTAGCGGGAGTACCTACAATGAGCAGTTCTTC; CDR3 protein: CSVHPRSGSTYNEQFF; J gene: TRBJ2-1; D gene: TRBD2; clone size: -; V gene: TRBV29-1; CDR3 length: 16
CDR3 DNA: TGTGCCAGCAGTGTAGAAGTCAATCAGCCCCAGCATTTT; CDR3 protein: CASSVEVNQPQHF; J gene: TRBJ1-5; D gene: -; clone size: -; V gene: TRBV6-1; CDR3 length: 13
CDR3 DNA: TGTGCCAGTCGGTCGGGGGCTTTCGAGCAGTTCTTC; CDR3 protein: CASRSGAFEQFF; J gene: TRBJ2-1; D gene: -; clone size: -; V gene: TRBV19; CDR3 length: 12
CDR3 DNA: TGTGCCAGTAGTATTTTGGGTGAGCAGTTCTTC; CDR3 protein: CASSILGEQFF; J gene: TRBJ2-1; D gene: -; clone size: -; V gene: TRBV19; CDR3 length: 11
CDR3 DNA: TGTGCCATCAGGGAGGGGAACACTGAAGCTTTCTTT; CDR3 protein: CAIREGNTEAFF; J gene: TRBJ1-1; D gene: -; clone size: once; V gene: TRBV10-3; CDR3 length: 12
CDR3 DNA: TGCAGCGTTGCAGGGATAATGAACACTGAAGCTTTCTTT; CDR3 protein: CSVAGIMNTEAFF; J gene: TRBJ1-1; D gene: -; clone size: once; V gene: TRBV29-1; CDR3 length: 13
CDR3 DNA: TGCAGCGTAGGGCTTGGGGGGCCAACAGATACGCAGTATTTT; CDR3 protein: CSVGLGGPTDTQYF; J gene: TRBJ2-3; D gene: -; clone size: -; V gene: TRBV29-1; CDR3 length: 14
CDR3 DNA: TGTGCCAGTAGTATCTCAGGGGTAACGGGGAATGAGCAGTTCTTC; CDR3 protein: CASSISGVTGNEQFF; J gene: TRBJ2-1; D gene: -; clone size: -; V gene: TRBV19; CDR3 length: 15
CDR3 DNA: TGTGCCAGCAGCGTAACGGCTGAAGCTTTCTTT; CDR3 protein: CASSVTAEAFF; J gene: TRBJ1-1; D gene: -; clone size: few; V gene: TRBV12-3/TRBV12-4; CDR3 length: 11
CDR3 DNA: TGCAGCGCGGACGTACAGGGGGAGGTGGATGGCTACACCTTC; CDR3 protein: CSADVQGEVDGYTF; J gene: TRBJ1-2; D gene: TRBD1; clone size: few; V gene: TRBV29-1; CDR3 length: 14
CDR3 DNA: TGTGCCAGTATGGGTACTAGACTGGAGACCCAGTACTTC; CDR3 protein: CASMGTRLETQYF; J gene: TRBJ2-5; D gene: -; clone size: -; V gene: TRBV19; CDR3 length: 13
CDR3 DNA: TGTGCCAGCAGTGAGGAGGGGCACATTGATGGCTACACCTTC; CDR3 protein: CASSEEGHIDGYTF; J gene: TRBJ1-2; D gene: -; clone size: -; V gene: TRBV2; CDR3 length: 14
CDR3 DNA: TGTGCCAGCATGTTGGACAGGGTTGGAGGCTACACCTTC; CDR3 protein: CASMLDRVGGYTF; J gene: TRBJ1-2; D gene: TRBD1; clone size: once; V gene: TRBV2; CDR3 length: 13
CDR3 DNA: TGTGCCAGTAGCCCCCACAGGAGCGGTGAAGCTTTCTTT; CDR3 protein: CASSPHRSGEAFF; J gene: TRBJ1-1; D gene: -; clone size: -; V gene: TRBV19; CDR3 length: 13
CDR3 DNA: TGTGCCAGCAGTTCTCCCGCGGACATAGTCAACTATGGCTACACCTTC; CDR3 protein: CASSSPADIVNYGYTF; J gene: TRBJ1-2; D gene: -; clone size: -; V gene: TRBV12-3/TRBV12-4; CDR3 length: 16
CDR3 DNA: TGCGCCAGCAGCCAGGCCGGGACACTGCATTACGAGCAGTACTTC; CDR3 protein: CASSQAGTLHYEQYF; J gene: TRBJ2-7; D gene: -; clone size: -; V gene: TRBV4-3; CDR3 length: 15
CDR3 DNA: TGTGCCAGCAGCCTGTCTACGGGTTTCGAGCAGTACTTC; CDR3 protein: CASSLSTGFEQYF; J gene: TRBJ2-7; D gene: -; clone size: -; V gene: TRBV5-5; CDR3 length: 13
CDR3 DNA: TGCAGTGCTCCCCGGGACAGGACTAACTATGGCTACACCTTC; CDR3 protein: CSAPRDRTNYGYTF; J gene: TRBJ1-2; D gene: TRBD1; clone size: -; V gene: TRBV20-1; CDR3 length: 14